This T cell receptor (beta chain) was sequenced for a study of beta chain features in type 1 diabetes. The isolated RNA, all of it, was reverse transcribed, so expressed TCRB transcripts were what got sequenced. Some clones are missing from TCRdb's copy, which holds only in-frame ones; the method was immunoSEQ multiplex PCR. The table includes about 900,000 clones, roughly 15% detected once. This CDR3 has 15 residues. The V gene lost 7 bases and the J gene lost 0 bases, with 13 bases spanning the gap. Per the germline V gene, CDR1 is ENHRY and CDR2 is SYGVKD. The source of this sequence is a woman aged 18 to 35 in good health. Sequencing used naive CD4+ T cells from blood. The chain uses TRBV10-3 and TRBJ1-3; tentatively, D is TRBD1 (5 bases). The CDR3 region is CAITRDGDSGNTIYF. Written as DNA, the CDR3 is TGTGCCATCACCCGGGACGGAGACTCTGGAAACACCATATATTTT.